This entry features one T cell receptor beta chain sequence. V was trimmed by 6 bases and J by 0 bases, leaving 14 bases between them. CDR1 and CDR2 from the germline V gene are SEHNR and FQNEAQ (reference sequence). The CDR3 consists of 15 residues. TCRdb used MiXCR to reprocess the reads, holding one entry per CDR3 protein. The data contain some 180,000 distinct CDR3 sequences, about a sixth of them singletons. The sample is drawn from a study of T cell repertoires in cytomegalovirus infection. Background on the study: Public TCR beta signatures provided an indication of both CMV infection and a matching HLA type.

Input material: CD8+ T cells from PBMCs. The chain uses TRBV7-9 and TRBJ1-1; no clear D gene. This sequence was found in a human donor in good health (CMV status not recorded). Some clones in this sample may be carry-over from other donors' samples. CDR3 in amino acids: CASSIKGGMNTEAFF. The CDR3 bases are TGTGCCAGCAGTATTAAGGGAGGAATGAACACTGAAGCTTTCTTT.